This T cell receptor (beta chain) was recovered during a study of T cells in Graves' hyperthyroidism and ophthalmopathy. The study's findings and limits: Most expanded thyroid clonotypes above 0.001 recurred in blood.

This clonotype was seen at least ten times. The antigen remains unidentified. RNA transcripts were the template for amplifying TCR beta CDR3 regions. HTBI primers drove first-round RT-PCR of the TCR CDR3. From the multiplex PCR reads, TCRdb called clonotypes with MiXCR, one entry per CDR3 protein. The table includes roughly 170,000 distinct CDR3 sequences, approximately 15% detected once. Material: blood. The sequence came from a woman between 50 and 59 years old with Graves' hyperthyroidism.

The CDR3 DNA reads TGTGCCAGCAGTTTCGACACGGTGAACACTGAAGCTTTCTTT. Amino acid sequence: CASSFDTVNTEAFF. This sequence joins TRBV12-3 or TRBV12-4 and TRBJ1-1; D ambiguous. Trimming removed 3 bases at V and 0 bases at J, with 8 bases between. The CDR3 totals 14 residues.